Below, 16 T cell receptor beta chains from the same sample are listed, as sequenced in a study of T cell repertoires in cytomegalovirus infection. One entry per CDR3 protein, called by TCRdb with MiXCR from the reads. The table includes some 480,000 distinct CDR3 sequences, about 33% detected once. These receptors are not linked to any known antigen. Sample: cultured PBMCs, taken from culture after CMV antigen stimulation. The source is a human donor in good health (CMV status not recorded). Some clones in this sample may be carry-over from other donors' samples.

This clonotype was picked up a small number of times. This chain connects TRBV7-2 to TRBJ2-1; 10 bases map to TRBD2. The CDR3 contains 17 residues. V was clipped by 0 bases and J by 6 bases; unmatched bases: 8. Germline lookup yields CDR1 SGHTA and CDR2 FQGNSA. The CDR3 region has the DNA TGTGCCAGCAGCTTAGCGCTCGGCGCTAGCGGGAGCAATGAGCAGTTCTTC. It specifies CASSLALGASGSNEQFF.

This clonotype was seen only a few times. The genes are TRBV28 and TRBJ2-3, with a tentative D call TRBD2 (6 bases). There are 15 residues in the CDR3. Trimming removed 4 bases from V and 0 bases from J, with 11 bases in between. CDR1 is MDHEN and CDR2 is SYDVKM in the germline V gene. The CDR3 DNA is TGTGCCAGCAGTTCCGGGGACTTTAGCACAGATACGCAGTATTTT. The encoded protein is CASSSGDFSTDTQYF.

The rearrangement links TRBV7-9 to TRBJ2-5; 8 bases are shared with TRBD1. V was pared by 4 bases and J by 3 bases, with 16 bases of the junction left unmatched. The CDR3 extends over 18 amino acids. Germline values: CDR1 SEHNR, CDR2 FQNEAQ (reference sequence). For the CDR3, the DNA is TGTGCCAGCAGCTCACAAGAGCGGAACAGGGGGTTGAAAGAGACCCAGTACTTC. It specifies CASSSQERNRGLKETQYF.

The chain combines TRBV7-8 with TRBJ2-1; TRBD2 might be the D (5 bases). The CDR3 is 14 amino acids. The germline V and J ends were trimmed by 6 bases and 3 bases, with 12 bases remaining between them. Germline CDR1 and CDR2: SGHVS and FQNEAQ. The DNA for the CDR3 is TGTGCCAGCAGGGAGGCGGTCGACTACAATGAGCAGTTCTTC. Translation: CASREAVDYNEQFF.

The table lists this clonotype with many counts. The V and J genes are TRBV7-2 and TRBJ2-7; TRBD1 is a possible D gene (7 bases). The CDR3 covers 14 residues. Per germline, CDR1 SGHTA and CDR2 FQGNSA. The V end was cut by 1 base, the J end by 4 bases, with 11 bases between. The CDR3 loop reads CASSLEAGGYEQYF. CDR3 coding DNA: TGTGCCAGCAGCTTAGAGGCAGGGGGGTACGAGCAGTACTTC.

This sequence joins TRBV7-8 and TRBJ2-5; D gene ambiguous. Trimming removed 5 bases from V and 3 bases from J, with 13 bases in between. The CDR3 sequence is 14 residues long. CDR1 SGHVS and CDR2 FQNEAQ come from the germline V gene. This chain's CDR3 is CASSPPEVEETQYF. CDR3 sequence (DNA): TGTGCCAGCAGCCCGCCCGAGGTTGAAGAGACCCAGTACTTC.

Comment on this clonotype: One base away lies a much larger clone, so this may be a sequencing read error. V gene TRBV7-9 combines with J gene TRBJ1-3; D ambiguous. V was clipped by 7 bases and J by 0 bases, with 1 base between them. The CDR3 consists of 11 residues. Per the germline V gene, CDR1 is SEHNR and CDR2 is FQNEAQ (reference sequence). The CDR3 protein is CASNSGNTIYF. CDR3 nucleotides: TGTGCCAGCAACTCTGGAAACACCATATATTTT.

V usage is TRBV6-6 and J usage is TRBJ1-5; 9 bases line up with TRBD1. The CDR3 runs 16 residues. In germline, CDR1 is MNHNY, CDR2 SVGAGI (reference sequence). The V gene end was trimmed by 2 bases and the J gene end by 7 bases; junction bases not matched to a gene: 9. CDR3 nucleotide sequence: TGTGCCAGCAGTTACCCACCGGGACAGGGCGGACAGCCCCAGCATTTT. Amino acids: CASSYPPGQGGQPQHF.

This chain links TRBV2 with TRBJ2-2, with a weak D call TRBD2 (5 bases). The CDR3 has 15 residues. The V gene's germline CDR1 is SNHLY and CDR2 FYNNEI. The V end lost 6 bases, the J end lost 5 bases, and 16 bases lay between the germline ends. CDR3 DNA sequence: TGTGCCAGCAGCAGGATGAAGAGGAGGACCGGGGAGCTGTTTTTT. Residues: CASSRMKRRTGELFF.

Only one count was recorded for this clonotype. CDR3: CSVLDSGRPWNEQFF. The CDR3 coding sequence is TGCAGCGTTCTCGATAGCGGGAGGCCATGGAATGAGCAGTTCTTC. The V call is TRBV29-1, the J call TRBJ2-1, with TRBD2 matching 10 bases. In germline, CDR1 is SQVTM, CDR2 ANQGSEA. The length of the CDR3 is 15 residues. J was trimmed by 7 bases and V by 5 bases; bases with no gene match: 11.

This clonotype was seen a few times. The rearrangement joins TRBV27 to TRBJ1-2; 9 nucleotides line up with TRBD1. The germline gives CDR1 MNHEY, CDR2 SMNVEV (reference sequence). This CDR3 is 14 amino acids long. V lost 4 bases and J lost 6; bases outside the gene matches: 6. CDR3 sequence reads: CASSSGTGFDGYTF. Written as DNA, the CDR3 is TGTGCCAGCAGTTCCGGGACAGGGTTCGATGGCTACACCTTC.

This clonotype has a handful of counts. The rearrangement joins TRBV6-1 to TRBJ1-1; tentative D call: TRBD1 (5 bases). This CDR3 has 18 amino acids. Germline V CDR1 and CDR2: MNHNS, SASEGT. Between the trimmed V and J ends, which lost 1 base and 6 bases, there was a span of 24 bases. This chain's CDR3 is CASSEVGSGAFRRAEAFF. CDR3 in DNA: TGTGCCAGCAGTGAAGTCGGGTCTGGGGCCTTCAGAAGGGCTGAAGCTTTCTTT.

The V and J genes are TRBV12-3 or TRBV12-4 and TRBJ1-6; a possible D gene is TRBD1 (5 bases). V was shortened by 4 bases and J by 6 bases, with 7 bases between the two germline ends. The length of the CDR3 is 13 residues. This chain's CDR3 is CASSYRSNSPLHF. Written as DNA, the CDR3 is TGTGCCAGCAGTTACAGGAGTAATTCACCCCTCCACTTT.

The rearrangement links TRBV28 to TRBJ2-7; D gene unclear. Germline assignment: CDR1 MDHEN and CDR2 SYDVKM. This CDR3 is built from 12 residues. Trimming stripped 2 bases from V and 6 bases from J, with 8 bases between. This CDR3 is CASSLIESEQYF. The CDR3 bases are TGTGCCAGCAGTTTAATCGAGAGCGAGCAGTACTTC.

The CDR3 DNA reads TGCGCCAGCAGTCAGTCCTGGAACGAGCCCCAGCATTTT. This codes for CASSQSWNEPQHF. This rearrangement joins TRBV5-1 to TRBJ1-5; D ambiguous. The CDR3 is 13 amino acids. Germline V lookup: CDR1 SGHRS, CDR2 YFSETQ. Trimming left V 5 bases short and J 8 bases short, with 14 bases between. The whole variable domain, filled in from reference TRBV5-1 and TRBJ1-5, reads KAGVTQTPRYLIKTRGQQVTLSCSPISGHRSVSWYQQTPGQGLQFLFEYFSETQRNKGNFPGRFSGRQFSNSRSEMNVSTLELGDSALYLCASSQSWNEPQHFGDGTRLSIL.

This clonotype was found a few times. The CDR3 coding sequence is TGCAGTGCTGCTAGGATAGGCACCGAAGAGACCCAGTACTTC. It codes for CSAARIGTEETQYF. The rearrangement joins TRBV20-1 to TRBJ2-5; no clear D. The V end was cut by 5 bases, the J end by 3 bases, with 16 bases between. Germline V CDR1 and CDR2: DFQATT, SNEGSKA (reference sequence). The length of the CDR3 is 14 residues.